Listed below are T cell receptor beta chains from one sample, sequenced in a study of CD8+CD57+ T cells in acquired aplastic anemia. TCRdb processed the reads anew with MiXCR; each CDR3 protein has one entry. This table has around 430,000 distinct CDR3 sequences, around 32% appearing once. The sequenced sample consisted of sorted CD4+, CD8+, or CD8+CD57+ T cells (not recorded which) from PBMCs. The source is a human donor with aplastic anemia. CDR3s leave out the opening cysteine and the closing phenylalanine or tryptophan.

V gene,J gene,CDR3 protein
TRBV5-1,TRBJ2-1,ASSFMRTGAGNEQF
TRBV20-1,TRBJ1-2,SALKAGVYGYT
TRBV12-3/TRBV12-4,TRBJ1-5,ASSRDGSNQPQH
TRBV12-3/TRBV12-4,TRBJ1-6,ASSLMGGGGSSPLH
TRBV9,TRBJ1-6,ASTIDRDAYNSPLH
TRBV24-1,TRBJ2-2,ATRGKAGGTGELF
TRBV4-2,TRBJ1-5,ASKTTEPQRRHQPQH
TRBV24-1,TRBJ2-3,ATSEQNTDTQY
TRBV2,TRBJ2-5,ASSERAGGPVQETQY
TRBV12-3/TRBV12-4,TRBJ1-5,ASSLELLRPQH
TRBV29-1,TRBJ1-2,SVEGWQGFGYT
TRBV25-1,TRBJ1-6,ASSEYRQNNSPLH
TRBV15,TRBJ1-2,ATSRTYDTQTNYGYT
TRBV20-1,TRBJ1-2,SANTYGYT
TRBV20-1,TRBJ1-2,SARPNRDGASGYT
TRBV7-9,TRBJ1-3,ASSTSYDQKNTIY
TRBV4-1,TRBJ2-2,ASSQEGRGGSAGELF
TRBV9,TRBJ2-7,ASSVGKGTYEQY
TRBV5-1,TRBJ2-5,ASSLAGTSGEGKKY
TRBV9,TRBJ1-2,ASSPRGSGGVYGYT
TRBV5-1,TRBJ2-1,ASSLSSGRNEQF
TRBV20-1,TRBJ2-3,SALNPSSTTNTQY
TRBV6-1,TRBJ1-5,ASSPNSQPQH
TRBV30,TRBJ1-5,AWNWAGGNQPQH
TRBV12-3/TRBV12-4,TRBJ2-7,ASSFGSSYEQY
TRBV25-1,TRBJ1-1,ASSELGRMNTEAF
TRBV2,TRBJ2-5,ASSWLERETQY
TRBV30,TRBJ2-7,AWRTSGWDSYEQY
TRBV25-1,TRBJ1-2,ASSVGTGGADGYT
TRBV20-1,TRBJ2-1,SARGRGLFNEQF
TRBV7-2,TRBJ2-5,ASSLGGRDQETQY
TRBV29-1,TRBJ2-5,SAKTSAETQY
TRBV3-1,TRBJ1-1,ASSPASGFGAF
TRBV10-3,TRBJ1-3,AVTGEQSGNTIY
TRBV9,TRBJ2-5,ASSSRLAGGLQETQY
TRBV3-1,TRBJ2-3,ASSHYLDTQY
TRBV11-2,TRBJ1-5,ASRPGPDQPQH
TRBV11-2,TRBJ1-4,ARSLAAGPNEKLF
TRBV10-1,TRBJ2-1,ASSRLAGWDEQF
TRBV29-1,TRBJ1-5,SVRGGSNQPQH
TRBV14,TRBJ1-5,ASSQNPNQPQH
TRBV25-1,TRBJ2-1,ASTKTSGRPYEQF
TRBV7-9,TRBJ1-2,ASSLADVGGYT
TRBV7-2,TRBJ2-1,ASSLPGLAGGHNEQF
TRBV4-2,TRBJ1-3,ASSQAPEGIPGNTIY
TRBV20-1,TRBJ2-3,SARETGVGDTQY
TRBV6-5,TRBJ2-3,ASSYMDSSTDTQY
TRBV20-1,TRBJ1-2,SARYNLNQGANYGYT